This T cell receptor beta chain stems from a study of control samples from healthy donors and cancer patients. Data came from immunoSEQ multiplex PCR; TCRdb stores just in-frame clones and leaves some out. This table has around 30,000 clones, about 88% appearing once. What was sequenced was PBMCs. This TCR derives from a woman in her 40s with lung cancer.

CDR3 region: CASSQPGQWDLGEQFF. The DNA for the CDR3 is TGCGCCAGCAGTCAACCGGGACAGTGGGATTTGGGTGAGCAGTTCTTC. The rearrangement uses TRBV23-1 and TRBJ2-1; TRBD1 matches 7 bases. TRBV23-1 is given ORF status, its function remaining uncertain. The trim removed 2 bases at V and 9 bases at J, leaving 13 bases unmatched. The CDR3 totals 16 residues.